The sequence of this T cell receptor beta chain was determined in a study of T cell repertoires in cytomegalovirus infection. At the level of the study: Public TCR beta signatures marked donors with CMV infection and the matching HLA. Study-wide points: The ex vivo response showed dominance by HLA-C-restricted CMV-specific TCR beta clonotypes. Using cumulative public TCR beta family frequency, the authors identified those who carried CMV together with the relevant HLA.

This clonotype was detected ten times or more. What it recognizes is unknown. V was shortened by 7 bases and J by 7 bases, with 17 bases between the two germline ends. Germline lookup yields CDR1 MNHEY and CDR2 SVGAGI. The CDR3 is 14 residues long. TCRdb fed the reads into MiXCR, producing one record per CDR3 protein. The table includes approximately 300,000 distinct CDR3 sequences, almost 30% detected once. The V call is TRBV6-5, the J call TRBJ2-1; D perhaps matches TRBD2 (6 bases). Sequenced material: cultured PBMCs, taken from culture after CMV antigen stimulation. The sequence was obtained from a human donor in good health (CMV status not recorded). Some clones in this sample may be carry-over from other donors' samples. The CDR3 sequence is CASTMRDGLNEQFF. CDR3 DNA: TGTGCCAGCACCATGCGGGACGGTTTAAATGAGCAGTTCTTC.